This is a list of T cell receptor beta chains from one sample in a study of neurological immune-mediated disorders. MiXCR was run by TCRdb on the 5' RACE reads, yielding one entry per CDR3 protein. This table has about 44,000 distinct CDR3 sequences, about 6% appearing once. Input material: CD4+ T cells from blood. The origin of the receptors is a woman aged 40 to 49 in good health. Each CDR3 is given with its conserved first and last residue. Size values are once, few and many counts, or a class for expanded clones, and some rows have none.

V gene,clone size,CDR3 protein
TRBV2,many,CASRAWTSTDTQYF
TRBV5-8,many,CASRKSGSETQYF
TRBV7-8,many,CASSLRTGGPYNEQFF
TRBV20-1,many,CSARSLAGVGETQYF
TRBV29-1,many,CSVLAGGSYEQYF
TRBV2,many,CASSEAPGRDEAFF
TRBV4-2,many,CASSQPGTPYNEQFF
TRBV27,many,CASRFGGNYGYTF
TRBV5-1,many,CASRGPLSYNEQFF
TRBV20-1,few,CSALLQGIGNQPQHF
TRBV27,many,CASSFIPPQETQYF
TRBV11-3,few,CASSLSQGSNTGELFF
TRBV4-2,many,CASSQPRRDNEAFF
TRBV24-1,many,CATSWTSGISEQFF
TRBV5-1,many,CASSLGGSNTGELFF
TRBV20-1,many,CSARDPSELLTNSYNEQFF
TRBV20-1,-,CSATRASGDEQFF
TRBV29-1,many,CSVEAGTFGQYF
TRBV7-8,many,CASGPGASGRWGIYNEQFF
TRBV29-1,many,CSVSGSADTDQPQHF
TRBV7-6,many,CASSSFEGPYEQYF
TRBV5-1,many,CASSSLGGREAGELFF
TRBV5-6,-,CASSWIAGDTDTQYF
TRBV20-1,many,CSASQGGSGDNEQFF
TRBV7-9,-,CASSIQLLLVGGSTDTQYF
TRBV7-2,many,CASTLRDFPNTGELFF
TRBV6-5,many,CASSLGAGLSSYEQYF
TRBV20-1,many,CSARQTSGRSREQFF
TRBV7-2,many,CASSLAEGLAGGEQYF
TRBV7-2,many,CASSSSSGAGNTIYF
TRBV29-1,many,CSVTENSNQPQHF
TRBV14,many,CASSPQTGRNEQFF
TRBV15,many,CATSRGVNQPQHF
TRBV5-6,-,CASSQGGDHYEQYF
TRBV29-1,many,CSVERPDWTSTDTQYF
TRBV7-8,many,CASSPREGDYNEQFF
TRBV7-8,many,CASSHPVGQGIKLFF
TRBV7-9,many,CASSLAIAGAYEQYF
TRBV20-1,-,CSLGRLQFF
TRBV4-1,many,CASSRQAGELGRSLYEQYF
TRBV6-1,few,CASSEKAGDSGELFF
TRBV5-1,many,CASSLEADKSNEQYF